The 16 T cell receptor beta chains below were found in one sample sequenced in a study of T cell changes during pregnancy in multiple sclerosis. Assay: immunoSEQ multiplex PCR; the TCRdb copy retains only in-frame clones and omits some. The sample lists 30,000 to 40,000 clones, around nine tenths occurring once. The specimen was CD4+ T cells from peripheral blood mononuclear cells, collected in the third trimester of pregnancy. The receptors were sampled from a female donor in good health, enrolled as a control in a pregnancy study.

The rearrangement links TRBV5-1 to TRBJ1-6; D call uncertain. This CDR3 spans 13 amino acids. In germline, CDR1 is SGHRS, CDR2 YFSETQ. The V gene lost 2 bases and the J gene lost 5 bases, with 5 bases spanning the gap. CDR3 residues: CASSFADNSPLHF. CDR3 DNA sequence: TGCGCCAGCAGCTTCGCAGATAATTCACCCCTCCACTTT.

V usage is TRBV30 and J usage is TRBJ1-3; D remains ambiguous. The CDR3 spans 15 residues. The V gene's germline CDR1 is GTSNPN and CDR2 SVGIG (reference sequence). V dropped 5 bases and J dropped 0 bases, with 14 bases sitting between them. CDR3 in amino acids: CAWGPGSHSGNTIYF. DNA of the CDR3: TGTGCCTGGGGGCCAGGATCACACTCTGGAAACACCATATATTTT.

This chain joins TRBV30 and TRBJ2-3, with D perhaps matching TRBD1 (5 bases). V gave up 4 bases and J gave up 4 bases, with 12 bases separating them. CDR1 is GTSNPN, CDR2 SVGIG, per germline (reference sequence). This CDR3 has 13 residues. The CDR3 sequence is CAWTQGVADTQYF. CDR3 nucleotides: TGTGCCTGGACCCAAGGGGTCGCAGATACGCAGTATTTT.

V usage is TRBV11-2 and J usage is TRBJ2-1; TRBD2 matches at 7 bases. CDR1 SGHAT and CDR2 FQNNGV come from the germline V gene. V dropped 7 bases and J dropped 7; count of bases not matched to a gene: 13. The CDR3 has 15 amino acids. The DNA of the CDR3 is TGTGCCAGCACCCCTGGGGGAGGGCCTCTTAATGAGCAGTTCTTC. Its protein product is CASTPGGGPLNEQFF. The whole variable domain, remainder taken from reference TRBV11-2 and TRBJ2-1, is EAGVAQSPRYKIIEKRQSVAFWCNPISGHATLYWYQQILGQGPKLLIQFQNNGVVDDSQLPKDRFSAERLKGVDSTLKIQPAKLEDSAVYLCASTPGGGPLNEQFFGPGTRLTVL.

The chain links TRBV5-1 to TRBJ2-3, with D hard to call. V was shortened by 0 bases and J by 5 bases, with 4 bases between the two germline ends. CDR3 size: 12 residues. Germline assignment: CDR1 SGHRS and CDR2 YFSETQ. The CDR3 coding sequence is TGCGCCAGCAGCTTGGACAGAGATACGCAGTATTTT. This encodes CASSLDRDTQYF.

This chain links TRBV5-1 with TRBJ1-2; D is undetermined. This CDR3 spans 11 amino acids. V was cut by 0 bases and J by 8 bases, with 5 bases left in between. Germline CDR1 is SGHRS and CDR2 is YFSETQ. The CDR3: CASSLGQGYTF. DNA for the CDR3: TGCGCCAGCAGCTTGGGTCAGGGCTACACCTTC.

The V and J genes are TRBV6-6 and TRBJ1-2; TRBD1 is a possible D gene (5 bases). V lost 5 bases and J 7 bases, leaving 17 bases between the germline ends. This CDR3 spans 14 amino acids. Germline V gives CDR1 MNHNY, CDR2 SVGAGI (reference sequence). In DNA form, the CDR3 reads TGTGCCAGCAGTCTAGGTGGCAGGGTGGGTGGCTACACCTTC. As protein: CASSLGGRVGGYTF.

This chain joins TRBV9 and TRBJ2-5; 9 bases fit TRBD2. This CDR3 is built from 16 residues. J was trimmed by 5 bases and V by 3 bases; bases with no gene match: 11. Germline assignment: CDR1 SGDLS and CDR2 YYNGEE. CDR3 nucleotide sequence: TGTGCCAGCAGCGACCCTAGCGGGGTAATCAGGGAGACCCAGTACTTC. Translated: CASSDPSGVIRETQYF.

The V and J genes are TRBV21-1 and TRBJ2-3; TRBD1 reflects the table's D call only, with no check against the DNA. TRBV21-1 is reported as a pseudogene. CDR3 length: 21 residues. As DNA, the CDR3 is TGTGCCAGCAGCAAAGTTGGGGCGGGACAGGGGGGTTTTAAGAGCACAGATACGCAGTATTTT. Encoded protein: CASSKVGAGQGGFKSTDTQYF.

The V call is TRBV10-2, the J call TRBJ1-1; weak D call: TRBD1 (5 bases). The V end lost 2 bases, the J end lost 1 base, and 11 bases lay between the germline ends. This CDR3 contains 15 residues. Germline V gene sequence: CDR1 WSHSY, CDR2 SAAADI. The CDR3 DNA is TGCGCCAGCAGTGAGGCAGGGATAGGGAACACTGAAGCTTTCTTT. Its protein is CASSEAGIGNTEAFF.

This sequence joins TRBV7-3 and TRBJ1-1; tentative D call: TRBD1 (6 bases). There are 14 residues in the CDR3. Germline-derived CDR1 and CDR2 are SGHTA and FQGTGA. Trimming pared 2 bases from V and 4 bases from J, leaving 11 bases between. In nucleotides, the CDR3 is TGTGCCAGCAGCTTAGAGAGGGGGATCACTGAAGCTTTCTTT. It yields the protein CASSLERGITEAFF. The entire variable domain, with the rest obtained from reference TRBV7-3 and TRBJ1-1, is as follows: GAGVSQTPSNKVTEKGKYVELRCDPISGHTALYWYRQSLGQGPEFLIYFQGTGAADDSGLPNDRFFAVRPEGSVSTLKIQRTERGDSAVYLCASSLERGITEAFFGQGTRLTVV.

The chain joins TRBV21-1 to TRBJ1-1; the D call in the table, TRBD1, was not verified against the DNA. TRBV21-1 counts as a pseudogene. This CDR3 is 13 amino acids long. The CDR3 reads CASEVQGYAEAFF. The CDR3 DNA sequence: TGTGCCAGCGAGGTACAGGGGTACGCTGAAGCTTTCTTT.

This clone was recorded only once. This chain connects TRBV9 to TRBJ1-2; D is perhaps TRBD1 (5 bases). The CDR3 is made up of 14 amino acids. V was trimmed by 0 bases and J by 6 bases, leaving 12 bases between them. Germline lookup yields CDR1 SGDLS and CDR2 YYNGEE. The CDR3 is CASSVGQYDNGYTF. Written as DNA, the CDR3 is TGTGCCAGCAGCGTAGGACAGTACGATAATGGCTACACCTTC.

The V call is TRBV19, the J call TRBJ2-3, with a tentative D call TRBD2 (6 bases). This CDR3 contains 13 residues. The ends were cut back, 0 bases at V and 12 bases at J, with 13 bases in the middle. Per the germline V gene, CDR1 is LNHDA and CDR2 is SQIVND (reference sequence). CDR3 sequence: CASSIEGTAYQYF. CDR3 DNA: TGTGCCAGTAGTATAGAAGGGACTGCTTACCAGTATTTT.

This clone was recorded once. This sequence joins TRBV6-1 and TRBJ1-1; the match to TRBD1 covers 7 bases. The CDR3 totals 14 residues. The J segment lost 6 bases and the V segment lost 6 bases, leaving 10 bases of the junction unmatched. The V gene's germline CDR1 is MNHNS and CDR2 SASEGT. The CDR3 here is CASRADRARAEAFF. CDR3 bases: TGTGCCAGCAGGGCAGACAGGGCCCGGGCTGAAGCTTTCTTT.

V gene TRBV7-9 combines with J gene TRBJ2-1; D is undetermined. Trimming shortened V by 8 bases and J by 8 bases, and 10 bases separated the two germline ends. The CDR3 loop spans 11 amino acids. Germline-derived CDR1 and CDR2 are SEHNR and FQNEAQ (reference sequence). This chain's CDR3 is CASDRGYEQFF. Here the CDR3 DNA reads TGTGCCAGCGATAGAGGTTATGAGCAGTTCTTC.